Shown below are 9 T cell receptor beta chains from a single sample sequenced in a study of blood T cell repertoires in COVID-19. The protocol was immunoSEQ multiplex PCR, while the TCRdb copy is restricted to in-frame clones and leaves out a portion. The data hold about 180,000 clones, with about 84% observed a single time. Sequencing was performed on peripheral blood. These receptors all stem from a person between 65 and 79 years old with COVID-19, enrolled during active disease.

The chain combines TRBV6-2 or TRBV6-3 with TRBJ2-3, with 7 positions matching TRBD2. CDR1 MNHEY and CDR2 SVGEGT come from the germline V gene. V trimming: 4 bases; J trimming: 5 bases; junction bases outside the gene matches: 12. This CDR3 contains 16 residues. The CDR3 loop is CASSLSSGPNLDTQYF. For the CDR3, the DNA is TGTGCCAGCAGTTTATCTAGCGGACCAAACCTAGATACGCAGTATTTT.

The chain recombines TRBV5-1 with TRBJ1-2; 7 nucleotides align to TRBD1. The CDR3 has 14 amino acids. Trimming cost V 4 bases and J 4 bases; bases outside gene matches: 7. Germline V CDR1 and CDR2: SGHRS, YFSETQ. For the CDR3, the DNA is TGCGCCAGCAGCCTAACGACAGGGACCTATGGCTACACCTTC. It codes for CASSLTTGTYGYTF.

In nucleotides, the CDR3 is TGTGCCAGCACGCACAGCCACGCCTATGGCTACACCTTC. Translating gives CASTHSHAYGYTF. This chain uses TRBV28 with TRBJ1-2, with D uncertain. The germline V gene encodes CDR1 MDHEN and CDR2 SYDVKM. Trimming left V 7 bases short and J 4 bases short, with 13 bases between. The CDR3 contains 13 residues.

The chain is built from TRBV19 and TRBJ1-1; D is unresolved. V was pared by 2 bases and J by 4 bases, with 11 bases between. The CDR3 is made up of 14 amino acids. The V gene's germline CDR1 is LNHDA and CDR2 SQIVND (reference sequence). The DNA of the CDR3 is TGTGCCAGTAGTATAAGGAGTCCACGCACTGAAGCTTTCTTT. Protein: CASSIRSPRTEAFF.

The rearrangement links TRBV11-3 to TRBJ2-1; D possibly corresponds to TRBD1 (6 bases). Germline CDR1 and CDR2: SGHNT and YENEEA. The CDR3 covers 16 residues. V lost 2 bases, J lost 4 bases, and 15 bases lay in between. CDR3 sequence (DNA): TGTGCCAGCAGCTTACTAGTGGGGGCCGGGTACAATGAGCAGTTCTTC. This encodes CASSLLVGAGYNEQFF.

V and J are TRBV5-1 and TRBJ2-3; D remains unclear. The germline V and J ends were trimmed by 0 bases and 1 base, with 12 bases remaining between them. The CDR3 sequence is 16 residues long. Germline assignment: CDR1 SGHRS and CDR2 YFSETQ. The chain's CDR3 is CASSLAVGGGTDTQYF. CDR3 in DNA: TGCGCCAGCAGCTTGGCTGTCGGCGGTGGCACAGATACGCAGTATTTT.

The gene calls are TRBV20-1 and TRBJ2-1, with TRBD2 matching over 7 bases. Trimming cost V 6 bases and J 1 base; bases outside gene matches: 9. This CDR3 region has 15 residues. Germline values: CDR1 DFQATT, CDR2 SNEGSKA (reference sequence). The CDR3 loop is CSASTLGGSYNEQFF. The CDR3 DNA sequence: TGCAGTGCCAGTACGCTCGGGGGGTCCTACAATGAGCAGTTCTTC.

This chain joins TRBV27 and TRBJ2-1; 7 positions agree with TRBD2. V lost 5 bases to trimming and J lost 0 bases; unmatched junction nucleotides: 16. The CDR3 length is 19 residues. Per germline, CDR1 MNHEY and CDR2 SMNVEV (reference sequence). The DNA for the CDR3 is TGTGCCAGCAGTACGGGGCCCCGGGGGGTCACGAGCTCCTACAATGAGCAGTTCTTC. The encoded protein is CASSTGPRGVTSSYNEQFF.

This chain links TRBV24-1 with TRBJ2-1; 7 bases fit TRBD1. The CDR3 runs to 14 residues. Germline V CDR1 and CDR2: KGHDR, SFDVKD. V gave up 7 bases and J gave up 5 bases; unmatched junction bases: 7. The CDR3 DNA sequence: TGTGCCACCAGAGCCGGGACAGACCACAATGAGCAGTTCTTC. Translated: CATRAGTDHNEQFF.